This TCR beta chain was found in a study of blood T cell repertoires in COVID-19. About the research overall: The samples span acute and convalescent COVID-19 from the United States, Italy and Spain. PBMCs, B-cell-depleted T cells, or T cells provided the cDNA or gDNA that made up the material.

The CDR3 spans 12 residues. Germline CDR1 and CDR2: SQVTM and ANQGSEA. After removal of 7 bases from V and 5 bases from J, the junction contained 4 bases not matched to a gene. The authors' processing: Researchers report that nucleated cell counts were estimated from reference gene primer amplification. Profiled with immunoSEQ multiplex PCR; TCRdb holds only in-frame clones, not every one. Clone size and V and J calls were adopted from that table, with D and trimming inferred from the DNA. The table records some 90,000 clones, 80% of them present only once. The sample taken for sequencing was peripheral blood. V usage is TRBV29-1 and J usage is TRBJ2-5, with TRBD2 matching over 10 bases. This receptor was taken from an older woman with acute or convalescent COVID-19. This CDR3 reads CSAASGSETQYF. The CDR3 DNA reads as TGCAGCGCCGCTAGCGGGAGTGAGACCCAGTACTTC.